Sequencing of this T cell receptor beta chain was carried out in a study of cytomegalovirus exposure and HLA in healthy donors listed by TCRdb under 2017. Describing the broader study: An earlier analysis of several hundred of the donors reported approximately 290 Gb of sequence data and 100 million to 140 million unique TCR beta sequences from about 180 million T cells. Approximately 310 gigabases of sequencing data and 80 million or so unique TCR sequences were included in an early release covering around 650 HLA-typed donors. Of the 300 to 500 genotyped donors, less than 85% were placed in the genetic ancestry cluster associated with self-reported Caucasian donors. The study was designed to test whether signatures of past pathogen exposure could be identified by cataloging public T cell receptors. The study profiled the T cell repertoires of 500 to 800 subjects by immunosequencing and related them to cytomegalovirus serostatus. Along with the approximately 650-subject first cohort, a separate validation cohort of approximately 110 different subjects was used. The study combined high-throughput TCR immunosequencing, statistical association of individual TCRs with disease status, and machine learning to predict cytomegalovirus infection status. A later analysis re-examined previously published TCR beta repertoires from more than 550 donors and added high-resolution HLA genotyping to investigate patterns of TCR occurrence. In the later analysis, no new phenotypic data were used to find candidate immune exposures; instead, reliance was placed on TCR beta sequences and their occurrence across donors. An earlier analysis of 587 of the donors used high-throughput TCR beta sequencing to judge whether each TCR beta V gene segment behaved as functional or pseudogenic. Donor age, sex, ethnicity and CMV serostatus were compiled alongside the repertoire data. A later genetic analysis used genome-wide SNP genotypes for about three fifths of the 666 donors, treating that subset as a discovery cohort. All discovery cohort repertoires had been generated using a single sequencing platform. Class I and class II HLA loci were covered by the typing at four-digit resolution. The number of donors typed differed by locus, with 629-630 for A, B, C, DRB1 and DQB1, around 500 for DQA1, about 610 for DPA1, and some 440 for DPB1. Several DR-DQ haplotypes were handled as single units for association and clustering because linkage in the cohort was strong. Among under 450 genotyped donors of the cohort, an average of approximately 230,000 unique TCR beta nucleotide sequences were sequenced per donor, around a sixth of them non-productive. Here is what the overall study found, with its caveats: The study gave a list of some 150 TCR beta chains associated with cytomegalovirus. A later genetic analysis associated a missense DCLRE1C variant with V-gene and J-gene trimming of TCR beta chains, and an independent cohort replicated the association. The classifier was reported to diagnose cytomegalovirus status with high specificity and sensitivity in both the original cohort and the validation cohort. The 87-base-pair reads could not distinguish some IMGT-functional V segments, including TRBV6-2 and TRBV6-3, so those segments were excluded. When HLA alleles, especially DR and DQ, strongly co-occurred, TCR associations were difficult to assign to individual alleles. Because HLA typing was unavailable for some donors at each locus, only the typed subset was used in association tests. Immune exposure information for the cohort was limited to CMV serostatus. The sequencing pipeline was judged likely to have produced a cluster of highly shared sequence variants as a technical artifact. According to a later analysis, TCR association rates differed among HLA loci, with DRB1 alleles showing the most associated TCRs and HLA-C alleles showing the fewest. In a later analysis, HLA-associated TCR beta chains were found to be more clonally expanded and to have lower generation probabilities than equally common non-associated chains. Linkage disequilibrium might explain the correlated functional status among segregating V segments, but an unknown experimental factor could not be excluded. An earlier analysis of 450 to 750 of the donors showed that most TCR beta V segments appeared in productive rearrangements either about 87% or about 30% of the time, which broadly matched IMGT annotations. In a later analysis, several top co-occurrence clusters were reported to appear linked to parvovirus B19, influenza, CMV and Epstein-Barr virus. This cohort had only TCR beta chains sequenced, and the lack of alpha or paired-chain data limited which features could be detected. Because counts were too low, around 18 rarely observed V segments, including chromosome 9 orphons, were left out of the earlier analysis of roughly 600 of the donors. The authors suggested that the approach could potentially be generalized to other disease states and immunological phenotypes. A further reported finding was that TCR beta sequences accurately predicted the HLA-A and HLA-B alleles for most subjects in the first cohort. Most TCR sequences were seen in very few donors, while some public TCRs were found in many individuals. At a false discovery rate of 0.05, a later analysis linked fewer than 20,000 TCR beta sequences to specific HLA alleles. According to a later genetic analysis, donors in an Asian-associated ancestry cluster had fewer N-insertions in productive TCRs than the approximately 700-donor mean. A few of the identified cytomegalovirus-associated TCR beta chains were confirmed in vitro to be specific for cytomegalovirus antigens. Presence/absence analyses assumed roughly uniform sequencing depth across donors, an assumption that may not hold. In a later analysis, most CMV-associated TCR beta chains were found to appear HLA-restricted, with HLA associations seemingly driven largely by CMV exposure.

Receptor amplification or capture employed the immunoSEQ multiplex PCR assay. A mixture of 60 forward primers for TCR Vbeta segments and 13 reverse primers for TCR Jbeta segments was used in the multiplex PCR. A multiplex PCR assay on genomic DNA amplified the CDR3 region of rearranged TCR beta genes. The amplified TCR beta libraries were sequenced on the Illumina HiSeq System as 87-base-pair reads. For the original study's pipeline: Across the 500 to 700 repertoires, a later analysis counted 80 million or so unique TCR beta chains, approximately 12 million of which were shared by at least two donors. To remove PCR and sequencing errors, raw reads were error-corrected and collapsed into unique sequences using a nearest-neighbor algorithm that merged closely related sequences. V, D and J gene segments were assigned by aligning CDR3 sequences to IMGT reference sequences. Each retained sequence needed at least a six-nucleotide match to both a V gene segment and a J gene segment. A rearrangement was called productive if the CDR3 had no stop codons and remained in frame with V and J, and every other rearrangement was called non-productive. CDR3 was defined by IMGT convention, running from the second conserved V-encoded cysteine to the conserved J-encoded phenylalanine. Sequences without an unambiguous match to a single V gene segment were excluded from the earlier analysis of almost 600 of the donors. An earlier analysis of fewer than 650 of the donors classified V segments as functional when productive rearrangements were above 56.7% and as segregating when the standard deviation between donors was above 5%. A statistical classification framework was built for diagnosing cytomegalovirus status from the catalog of TCR beta chain sequences. A later analysis assigned V and J genes by comparing TCR nucleotide sequences with IMGT/GENE-DB human TR gene sequences. The TCRdist pipeline was used in a later analysis to assign CDR3 sequences and most-parsimonious VDJ recombination scenarios. A later analysis defined each TCR beta chain by its CDR3 amino acid sequence plus V-gene family, and excluded reads lacking a unique V-gene family. In a later analysis, approximately 640 highly shared, low-generation-probability nucleotide sequences were removed to address suspected cross-contamination and a sequencing artifact. For each public chain, a later analysis derived a clonal expansion index from normalized ranks of inferred template counts within each repertoire. A later analysis computed generation probabilities with a VDJ recombination model fitted to out-of-frame rearrangements, and checked the results against IGoR. In a later analysis, TCR-TCR, TCR-HLA and TCR-CMV co-occurrence was scored with hypergeometric tests, and a repertoire-size bias correction was applied to TCR pairs. In a later analysis, false discovery rates were estimated by permuting HLA or CMV assignments 20 times. In a later analysis, co-occurring TCRs were grouped with DBSCAN, and TCRdist sequence similarity was added when clustering was performed within HLA-allele-positive subsets. Repertoires with fewer than 30,000 or more than 120,000 public chains were left out of co-occurrence clustering, as were about 5 repertoires with anomalous nucleotide sharing. Drawn from immuneACCESS, this table holds only the in-frame rearrangements with V and J called that TCRdb kept. Clones are partly lost; checked studies trace under half to an unresolved V gene and leave the rest unexplained. Clonal size and the V and J genes are those of that table, whereas D and trimming came from the DNA. The sample records approximately 160,000 clones, roughly 79% of which are singletons. Together, the top ten hold around 7% of the sample.

On this clone itself: This clone's antigen is unknown. No base quality values were provided; no much bigger clone lies one nucleotide off.

After removal of 5 bases from V and 2 bases from J, the junction retains 10 bases not matched to a gene. The CDR3 goes from the cysteine to the phenylalanine over 16 residues. CDR3 DNA is the only sequence kept; it has 48 bases, read in frame from the first base. As encoded in the germline V gene (reference sequence), CDR1 is MNHEY while CDR2 is SMNVEV. The cohort was made up of roughly 670 healthy bone marrow donors. Cohort members were all nominally healthy when sampled, although unrecorded immune exposures were likely present. The donor was CMV seropositive and was included in the group of some 290 seropositive cohort members. Each donor provided a peripheral blood sample, and peripheral blood mononuclear cells were used for TCR beta sequencing. Genomic DNA was extracted from the blood cell samples with the Qiagen DNeasy Blood Extraction Kit.

This receptor chain uses TRBV27 and TRBJ2-3; TRBD2 fits 7 bases in the junction. The TCR sequence derives from a male donor in good health and CMV-seropositive. The specimen sequenced was PBMCs. The CDR3 protein: CASSPQASGATDTQYF. The DNA reads TGTGCCAGCAGTCCACAGGCCAGCGGGGCCACAGATACGCAGTATTTT.